What follows describes a single T cell receptor (beta chain). What it binds is not known. The sample belongs to a study of T cell repertoires in cytomegalovirus infection. Looking at the study overall: TCR beta signatures that were public indicated CMV infection and matching HLA type.

Germline CDR1 DFQATT, CDR2 SNEGSKA (reference sequence). V lost 0 bases to trimming and J lost 9 bases; unmatched junction nucleotides: 8. The CDR3 length is 14 residues. Study-wide results and caveats: People with CMV and the relevant HLA were identified by cumulative public TCR beta family frequency. HLA-C-restricted TCR beta clonotypes specific for CMV led the ex vivo response.

TCRdb fed the reads into MiXCR, producing one record per CDR3 protein. Here the sample spans hundreds of thousands of distinct CDR3 sequences, approximately 24% being singletons. The source material was CD8+ T cells from PBMCs. V is TRBV20-1 and J is TRBJ2-1, with 7 bases that match TRBD1. The receptor was derived from a human donor in good health (CMV status not recorded). Some clones in this sample may be carry-over from other donors' samples. CDR3 loop: CSARDIQGYSEQFF. The CDR3 region has the DNA TGCAGTGCTAGAGACATACAGGGGTATAGTGAGCAGTTCTTC.